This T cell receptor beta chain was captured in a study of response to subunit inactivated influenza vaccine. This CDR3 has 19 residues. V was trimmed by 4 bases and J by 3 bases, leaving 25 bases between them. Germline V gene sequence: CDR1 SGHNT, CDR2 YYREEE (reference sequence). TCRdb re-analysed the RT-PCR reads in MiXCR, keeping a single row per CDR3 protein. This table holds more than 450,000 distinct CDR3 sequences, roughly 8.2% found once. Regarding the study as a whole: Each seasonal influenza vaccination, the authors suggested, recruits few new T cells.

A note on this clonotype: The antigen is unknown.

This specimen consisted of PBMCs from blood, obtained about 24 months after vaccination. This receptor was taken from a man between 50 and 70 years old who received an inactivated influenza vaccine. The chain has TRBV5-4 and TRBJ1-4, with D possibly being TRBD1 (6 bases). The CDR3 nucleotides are TGTGCCAGCAGCCGCGTACCCGGGGGCGCAGGTTCGCCTAATGAAAAACTGTTTTTT. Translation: CASSRVPGGAGSPNEKLFF.